A selection of T cell receptor beta chains follows, all from one sample in a study of vaccination and CD4 T cells after COVID-19. From the PCR reads, TCRdb called clonotypes with MiXCR, one entry per CDR3 protein. The sample holds about 12,000 distinct CDR3 sequences; around three fifths are singletons and the top ten take roughly 13%. These receptors' targets are unknown. The sequenced sample consisted of CD4+ T cells from blood, cultured in vitro. These receptors were obtained from a human donor who had recovered from COVID-19. The CDR3 runs from the conserved cysteine through the conserved F or W. Each record gives: CDR3 protein, CDR3 DNA, J gene, V gene, clone size, D gene. A D gene is named only where the DNA matches it firmly. Size tells how often a clone was seen (once, few, many) or the class of an expanded clone, and some rows leave it out.

CDR3aa: CAWSMGWETQYF; CDR3nt: TGTGCCTGGAGTATGGGGTGGGAGACCCAGTACTTC; j_gene: TRBJ2-5; v_gene: TRBV30; abundance: -; d_gene: -
CDR3aa: CASSYDFRQANTGELFF; CDR3nt: TGTGCCAGCAGTTACGATTTTAGACAGGCGAACACCGGGGAGCTGTTTTTT; j_gene: TRBJ2-2; v_gene: TRBV6-2/TRBV6-3; abundance: -; d_gene: -
CDR3aa: CAISERGTSGRSGTGELFF; CDR3nt: TGTGCCATCAGTGAGAGGGGGACTAGCGGGAGAAGCGGCACCGGGGAGCTGTTTTTT; j_gene: TRBJ2-2; v_gene: TRBV10-3; abundance: -; d_gene: TRBD2
CDR3aa: CASTWTSGSVEQFF; CDR3nt: TGTGCCAGCACATGGACTAGCGGGAGCGTTGAGCAGTTCTTC; j_gene: TRBJ2-1; v_gene: TRBV28; abundance: few; d_gene: TRBD2
CDR3aa: CASSPILWGSRSYNEQFF; CDR3nt: TGTGCCAGCAGTCCGATCCTTTGGGGGAGTCGGTCCTACAATGAGCAGTTCTTC; j_gene: TRBJ2-1; v_gene: TRBV2; abundance: -; d_gene: -
CDR3aa: CSARVTNNYGYTF; CDR3nt: TGCAGTGCTAGAGTGACAAATAACTATGGCTACACCTTC; j_gene: TRBJ1-2; v_gene: TRBV20-1; abundance: few; d_gene: -
CDR3aa: CASSTWDSPLAGEQETQYF; CDR3nt: TGTGCCAGCAGTACATGGGACAGCCCCCTAGCGGGAGAGCAAGAGACCCAGTACTTC; j_gene: TRBJ2-5; v_gene: TRBV28; abundance: -; d_gene: TRBD2
CDR3aa: CSAEKGTDTQYF; CDR3nt: TGCAGTGCCGAAAAAGGGACAGATACGCAGTATTTT; j_gene: TRBJ2-3; v_gene: TRBV20-1; abundance: -; d_gene: -
CDR3aa: CASSESEGVEWFARPTDTQYF; CDR3nt: TGTGCCAGCAGTGAATCCGAGGGGGTCGAGTGGTTTGCGCGACCCACAGATACGCAGTATTTT; j_gene: TRBJ2-3; v_gene: TRBV6-1; abundance: -; d_gene: -
CDR3aa: CSARTGDQRETQYF; CDR3nt: TGCAGTGCTAGGACAGGGGATCAGAGGGAGACCCAGTACTTC; j_gene: TRBJ2-5; v_gene: TRBV20-1; abundance: -; d_gene: TRBD1
CDR3aa: CASSWDGTYEQYF; CDR3nt: TGCGCCAGCAGCTGGGACGGAACCTACGAGCAGTACTTC; j_gene: TRBJ2-7; v_gene: TRBV5-1; abundance: -; d_gene: -
CDR3aa: CASSLAAGGSYEQYF; CDR3nt: TGTGCCAGCAGCTTAGCCGCAGGGGGCTCCTACGAGCAGTACTTC; j_gene: TRBJ2-7; v_gene: TRBV7-2; abundance: -; d_gene: TRBD1
CDR3aa: CASSPLGQITDTQYF; CDR3nt: TGTGCCAGCAGCCCTCTAGGACAAATCACAGATACGCAGTATTTT; j_gene: TRBJ2-3; v_gene: TRBV14; abundance: -; d_gene: -
CDR3aa: CSARRDELPNQPQHF; CDR3nt: TGCAGTGCCCGGCGGGATGAGTTACCAAATCAGCCCCAGCATTTT; j_gene: TRBJ1-5; v_gene: TRBV20-1; abundance: -; d_gene: -
CDR3aa: CASSLFLAGDFAQYF; CDR3nt: TGTGCCAGCAGCTTATTTCTTGCGGGAGACTTCGCGCAGTATTTT; j_gene: TRBJ2-3; v_gene: TRBV7-9; abundance: -; d_gene: TRBD2
CDR3aa: CASSPNPGIRNEQFF; CDR3nt: TGTGCCAGCAGCCCCAATCCGGGAATTCGCAATGAGCAGTTCTTC; j_gene: TRBJ2-1; v_gene: TRBV7-8; abundance: -; d_gene: -
CDR3aa: CSARVSGPEQFF; CDR3nt: TGCAGTGCTAGAGTTAGCGGGCCCGAGCAGTTCTTC; j_gene: TRBJ2-1; v_gene: TRBV20-1; abundance: -; d_gene: TRBD2
CDR3aa: CASSPLGDTQYF; CDR3nt: TGTGCCAGCAGTCCCCTTGGAGATACGCAGTATTTT; j_gene: TRBJ2-3; v_gene: TRBV12-3/TRBV12-4; abundance: few; d_gene: -
CDR3aa: CASSPDRATNQPQHF; CDR3nt: TGTGCCAGCAGCCCGGACAGGGCTACGAATCAGCCCCAGCATTTT; j_gene: TRBJ1-5; v_gene: TRBV4-2; abundance: -; d_gene: TRBD1
CDR3aa: CATSDSGQGDSGANVLTF; CDR3nt: TGTGCCACCAGTGACTCTGGACAGGGGGACTCTGGGGCCAACGTCCTGACTTTC; j_gene: TRBJ2-6; v_gene: TRBV24-1; abundance: -; d_gene: TRBD1
CDR3aa: CATSRVGPAEQPQHF; CDR3nt: TGTGCCACCAGCAGAGTCGGACCTGCAGAGCAGCCCCAGCATTTT; j_gene: TRBJ1-5; v_gene: TRBV15; abundance: -; d_gene: -
CDR3aa: CSAHAGGGRLTEAFF; CDR3nt: TGCAGTGCCCACGCCGGGGGGGGCCGTCTGACTGAAGCTTTCTTT; j_gene: TRBJ1-1; v_gene: TRBV20-1; abundance: -; d_gene: -
CDR3aa: CSASGPNTGELFF; CDR3nt: TGCAGTGCTAGCGGGCCGAACACCGGGGAGCTGTTTTTT; j_gene: TRBJ2-2; v_gene: TRBV20-1; abundance: few; d_gene: -
CDR3aa: CASSDTWTSANEQFF; CDR3nt: TGTGCCAGCAGTGATACGTGGACTAGCGCCAATGAGCAGTTCTTC; j_gene: TRBJ2-1; v_gene: TRBV6-4; abundance: few; d_gene: TRBD2
CDR3aa: CASSFTGGRTEAFF; CDR3nt: TGTGCCAGCAGTTTTACAGGGGGAAGGACTGAAGCTTTCTTT; j_gene: TRBJ1-1; v_gene: TRBV28; abundance: -; d_gene: TRBD1
CDR3aa: CASSFPGAHNEQFF; CDR3nt: TGCGCCAGCAGCTTCCCAGGGGCCCACAATGAGCAGTTCTTC; j_gene: TRBJ2-1; v_gene: TRBV5-1; abundance: -; d_gene: -
CDR3aa: CASKRSREGVYEQYF; CDR3nt: TGTGCCAGCAAGCGCTCGAGGGAGGGAGTCTACGAGCAGTACTTC; j_gene: TRBJ2-7; v_gene: TRBV6-1; abundance: -; d_gene: TRBD2
CDR3aa: CASSLGFQETQYF; CDR3nt: TGTGCCAGCAGCCTCGGGTTCCAAGAGACCCAGTACTTC; j_gene: TRBJ2-5; v_gene: TRBV12-3/TRBV12-4; abundance: -; d_gene: -
CDR3aa: CASSLGGTGSDSPLHF; CDR3nt: TGTGCCAGCAGCTTAGGAGGGACAGGGAGTGATTCACCCCTCCACTTT; j_gene: TRBJ1-6; v_gene: TRBV7-2; abundance: large; d_gene: TRBD1
CDR3aa: CASSLRDRGRTEAFF; CDR3nt: TGTGCCAGCAGTTTAAGGGACAGGGGGAGGACTGAAGCTTTCTTT; j_gene: TRBJ1-1; v_gene: TRBV12-3/TRBV12-4; abundance: once; d_gene: TRBD1
CDR3aa: CASSQVSGSYNEQFF; CDR3nt: TGTGCCAGCAGCCAAGTAAGTGGATCCTACAATGAGCAGTTCTTC; j_gene: TRBJ2-1; v_gene: TRBV14; abundance: -; d_gene: -
CDR3aa: CASRRGANQPQHF; CDR3nt: TGCGCCAGCAGGAGGGGGGCTAATCAGCCCCAGCATTTT; j_gene: TRBJ1-5; v_gene: TRBV5-1; abundance: -; d_gene: -
CDR3aa: CASSEVQGTDTQYF; CDR3nt: TGTGCCAGCAGTGAGGTGCAGGGCACAGATACGCAGTATTTT; j_gene: TRBJ2-3; v_gene: TRBV6-4; abundance: few; d_gene: -